This entry lists 23 T cell receptor beta chains sequenced from one sample in a study of blood T cell repertoires in COVID-19. Produced via immunoSEQ multiplex PCR; TCRdb's table is partial and in-frame only. This sample yields about 200,000 clones, of which approximately 85% are seen a single time; around 5.7% belongs to the top ten. The sample comprised PBMCs or T cells enriched from blood (not recorded which). The receptors were gathered from a man aged 35 to 55 with acute COVID-19.

The rearrangement links TRBV5-6 to TRBJ1-4, with a weak D call TRBD1 (5 bases). Germline assignment: CDR1 SGHDT and CDR2 YYEEEE. V lost 2 bases and J 7 bases, leaving 12 bases between the germline ends. The CDR3 runs to 14 residues. The CDR3 nucleotides read TGTGCCAGCAGCTTCCAGGGAAGTATTGAAAAACTGTTTTTT. This codes for CASSFQGSIEKLFF.

The V gene is TRBV19, the J gene TRBJ2-3; TRBD2 is a possible D gene (10 bases). The CDR3 consists of 19 residues. The V end was cut by 8 bases, the J end by 2 bases, with 29 bases between. Germline values: CDR1 LNHDA, CDR2 SQIVND (reference sequence). CDR3 amino acids: CASGGQGRASGRLTDTQYF. In nucleotides, the CDR3 is TGTGCCAGTGGAGGACAGGGGAGAGCTAGCGGGAGACTCACAGATACGCAGTATTTT.

The chain links TRBV30 to TRBJ2-5; TRBD1 matches at 8 bases. The CDR3 covers 15 residues. The germline V gene encodes CDR1 GTSNPN and CDR2 SVGIG (reference sequence). Losses at the gene ends were 4 bases for V and 2 bases for J; bases not matched to a gene: 9. The CDR3 sequence is CAWTRGTGRQETQYF. For the CDR3, the DNA is TGTGCCTGGACTCGGGGGACAGGTCGACAAGAGACCCAGTACTTC.

The chain employs TRBV13 and TRBJ2-1, with TRBD2 matching 11 bases. Germline V gene lookup returns CDR1 PRHDT and CDR2 FYEKMQ (reference sequence). The length of the CDR3 is 15 residues. The trim removed 5 bases at V and 7 bases at J, leaving 7 bases unmatched. CDR3 sequence (DNA): TGTGCCAGCAGCACCCTAGCGGGAGGAGGGAATGAGCAGTTCTTC. Its protein is CASSTLAGGGNEQFF.

CDR3 residues: CATSRGGLRETQYF. The CDR3 DNA follows: TGTGCCACCAGCCGGGGGGGCTTACGGGAGACCCAGTACTTC. The V and J genes are TRBV15 and TRBJ2-5, with 8 bases matching TRBD2. With 5 bases clipped from V and 5 bases from J, the junction kept 7 bases outside the gene matches. Per germline, CDR1 LNHNV and CDR2 YYDKDF (reference sequence). The CDR3 is made up of 14 amino acids. Combining the CDR3 with reference TRBV15 and TRBJ2-5 gives the whole variable domain DAMVIQNPRYQVTQFGKPVTLSCSQTLNHNVMYWYQQKSSQAPKLLFHYYDKDFNNEADTPDNFQSRRPNTSFCFLDIRSPGLGDTAMYLCATSRGGLRETQYFGPGTRLLVL.

The chain employs TRBV10-1 and TRBJ2-7, with 8 nucleotides matching TRBD1. The CDR3 contains 14 residues. Trimming removed 10 bases from V and 5 bases from J; junction bases left unmatched: 13. In germline, CDR1 is WNHNN, CDR2 SYGVQD (reference sequence). The CDR3, as DNA: TGCGCCATGCCTCGAAGACAGGGGAAAGACGAGCAGTACTTC. Protein: CAMPRRQGKDEQYF.

This chain links TRBV10-3 with TRBJ2-3, with a possible D match to TRBD1 (6 bases). The CDR3 is 12 residues long. V was cut by 5 bases and J by 8 bases, with 11 bases left in between. Per the germline V gene, CDR1 is ENHRY and CDR2 is SYGVKD. The CDR3, as DNA: TGTGCCATCAGTCCGGACAGTCGTACGCAGTATTTT. Protein product: CAISPDSRTQYF.

The V and J genes are TRBV18 and TRBJ2-5; D gene uncertain. The germline V and J ends were trimmed by 4 bases and 5 bases, with 5 bases remaining between them. Germline assignment: CDR1 KGHSH and CDR2 LQKENI. The length of the CDR3 is 11 residues. The DNA for the CDR3 is TGTGCCAGCTCACGAGCGGAGACCCAGTACTTC. This gives the protein CASSRAETQYF.

The J gene is TRBJ1-6, the V gene TRBV18, with D possibly TRBD1 on 6 matching bases. The V end lost 6 bases, the J end lost 7 bases, and 16 bases lay between the germline ends. CDR3 length equals 15 residues. CDR1 KGHSH and CDR2 LQKENI come from the germline V gene. CDR3 sequence (DNA): TGTGCCAGCTCCCTTCGGACAGAGGGGAATTCACCCCTCCACTTT. It yields the protein CASSLRTEGNSPLHF.

This sequence joins TRBV7-6 and TRBJ2-5, with TRBD1 matching 7 bases. Trimming removed 8 bases from V and 7 bases from J; junction bases left unmatched: 16. This CDR3 has 15 residues. The germline CDR1 and CDR2 sequences are SGHVS and FNYEAQ. This CDR3 is CASREQGFLSGTQYF. The CDR3 bases are TGTGCCAGCCGAGAACAGGGGTTCCTCTCGGGGACCCAGTACTTC. The full variable domain, rest sourced from reference TRBV7-6 and TRBJ2-5, is GAGVSQSPRYKVTKRGQDVALRCDPISGHVSLYWYRQALGQGPEFLTYFNYEAQQDKSGLPNDRFSAERPEGSISTLTIQRTEQRDSAMYRCASREQGFLSGTQYFGPGTRLLVL.

This chain joins TRBV19 and TRBJ2-5, with 8 bases fitting TRBD2. With 2 bases clipped from V and 1 base from J, the junction kept 3 bases outside the gene matches. The CDR3 is 15 amino acids. Germline V gives CDR1 LNHDA, CDR2 SQIVND (reference sequence). CDR3 DNA sequence: TGTGCCAGTAGTATAAGCGGGAGTGGCCAAGAGACCCAGTACTTC. Protein sequence: CASSISGSGQETQYF.

V usage is TRBV7-2 and J usage is TRBJ1-2; the D is unclear. Trimming took 1 base from V and 6 from J, leaving 9 bases between them. CDR1 is SGHTA and CDR2 is FQGNSA in the germline V gene. The CDR3 contains 13 residues. The DNA of the CDR3 is TGTGCCAGCAGCTTAGGGTTGGCGGATGGCTACACCTTC. Protein product: CASSLGLADGYTF.

The genes are TRBV7-9 and TRBJ1-5; the D gene is possibly TRBD1 (5 bases). Trimming took 5 bases from V and 4 from J, leaving 6 bases between them. This CDR3 comprises 12 residues. Germline CDR1 is SEHNR and CDR2 is FQNEAQ (reference sequence). CDR3 sequence: CASSGGNQPQHF. The CDR3 DNA is TGTGCCAGCAGCGGGGGGAATCAGCCCCAGCATTTT.

The rearrangement joins TRBV18 to TRBJ2-7; D is perhaps TRBD2 (7 bases). Germline lookup yields CDR1 KGHSH and CDR2 LQKENI. Trimming stripped 5 bases from V and 6 bases from J, with 17 bases between. The CDR3 covers 14 residues. The CDR3 DNA reads TGTGCCAGCTCAACCGGACTAGTAGGGGGCGAGCAGTACTTC. Protein sequence: CASSTGLVGGEQYF.

In this sample, this clone turned up a few times. This rearrangement joins TRBV7-6 to TRBJ2-5; the match to TRBD1 covers 8 bases. Trimming cost V 5 bases and J 2 bases; bases outside gene matches: 7. Germline CDR1 SGHVS, CDR2 FNYEAQ. The CDR3 covers 15 residues. For the CDR3, the DNA is TGTGCCAGCAGCCAGAGAAACAGGGGGCAAGAGACCCAGTACTTC. This gives the protein CASSQRNRGQETQYF.

The chain is built from TRBV9 and TRBJ2-4; weak D call: TRBD2 (5 bases). Germline values: CDR1 SGDLS, CDR2 YYNGEE. The V gene lost 3 bases and the J gene lost 5 bases, with 9 bases spanning the gap. CDR3 length: 13 residues. The CDR3 region has the DNA TGTGCCAGCAGCGAGTGGGGAGAAAACATTCAGTACTTC. The encoded protein is CASSEWGENIQYF.

This chain connects TRBV30 to TRBJ2-1, with unresolved D. The CDR3 runs 13 residues. Deletions cut 1 base from V and 8 bases from J, with 12 bases between. Germline lookup yields CDR1 GTSNPN and CDR2 SVGIG (reference sequence). CDR3 nucleotide sequence: TGTGCCTGGAGTGGCCGGGTTCCGCATGAGCAGTTCTTC. Protein: CAWSGRVPHEQFF.

CDR3 region: CASSPVSGITDTQYF. CDR3 DNA sequence: TGTGCCAGCAGTCCCGTTAGCGGTATCACAGATACGCAGTATTTT. The J gene is TRBJ2-3, the V gene TRBV27, with D tentatively TRBD2 (6 bases). CDR1 is MNHEY, CDR2 SMNVEV, per germline (reference sequence). The CDR3 totals 15 residues. V lost 5 bases and J lost 2, with 14 bases in between.

J is TRBJ2-7 and V is TRBV3-1 (or the pseudogene TRBV3-2), with no clear D. V lost 4 bases, J lost 3 bases, and 19 bases lay in between. The CDR3 contains 16 residues. In germline, CDR1 is LGHDT, CDR2 YNNKEL (reference sequence). In DNA, the CDR3 is TGTGCCAGCAGCCCTCCCCCCCCCGCTACCTTCTACGAGCAGTACTTC. Translating gives CASSPPPPATFYEQYF.

The chain has TRBV29-1 and TRBJ2-5; the match to TRBD1 covers 9 bases. There are 14 residues in the CDR3. V was pared by 7 bases and J by 2 bases, with 8 bases of the junction left unmatched. Germline V gene data show CDR1 as SQVTM and CDR2 as ANQGSEA. This chain's CDR3 is CSAMTGGGQETQYF. The CDR3 region has the DNA TGCAGCGCTATGACAGGGGGGGGACAAGAGACCCAGTACTTC.

This rearrangement joins TRBV6-5 to TRBJ1-2; D is ambiguous. Germline CDR1 is MNHEY and CDR2 is SVGAGI. The CDR3 extends over 11 amino acids. V was clipped by 6 bases and J by 8 bases, with 10 bases between them. CDR3 loop: CASRAGLGYTF. The CDR3 nucleotides are TGTGCCAGCAGGGCAGGTCTCGGCTACACCTTC.

The chain carries TRBV19 and TRBJ2-3; TRBD2 aligns across 8 bases. Germline lookup yields CDR1 LNHDA and CDR2 SQIVND (reference sequence). Losses at the gene ends were 6 bases for V and 6 bases for J; bases not matched to a gene: 8. The CDR3 loop spans 14 amino acids. The CDR3 region is CASSVAGRVDTQYF. CDR3 DNA sequence: TGTGCCAGTAGCGTAGCGGGGCGCGTGGATACGCAGTATTTT.

The chain employs TRBV11-3 and TRBJ1-1; D is ambiguous. CDR3 length: 16 residues. Trimming took off 5 bases at V and 2 bases at J, with 18 bases between the two ends. Germline lookup yields CDR1 SGHNT and CDR2 YENEEA. The CDR3 region has the DNA TGTGCCAGCAGCCAGATTGGGGTAAGCGGAAACACTGAAGCTTTCTTT. This sequence encodes CASSQIGVSGNTEAFF.